The 18 T cell receptor beta chains presented below share a single source sample, sequenced in a study of T cells after yellow fever vaccination. Each CDR3 protein gets one entry after TCRdb re-called the 5' RACE reads with MiXCR. The repertoire consists of tens of thousands of distinct CDR3 sequences, with 7.5% to 8% occurring once and the leading ten covering around 45%. The source was CD8+ T cells sorted from PBMCs, collected on the day of the yellow fever booster vaccination. All receptors come from a man aged 30-40 years who received the YFV17D yellow fever vaccine.

Ten or more counts support this clonotype. The chain has TRBV20-1 and TRBJ2-4; D is unresolved. The CDR3 runs 14 residues. Trimming removed 4 bases at V and 0 bases at J, with 10 bases between. The V gene's germline CDR1 is DFQATT and CDR2 SNEGSKA (reference sequence). CDR3 coding DNA: TGCAGTGCTAACTACAACCCAGCCAAAAACATTCAGTACTTC. Amino acid sequence: CSANYNPAKNIQYF.

The chain joins TRBV19 to TRBJ2-7; 8 bases are shared with TRBD1. This CDR3 has 14 residues. Germline V gene sequence: CDR1 LNHDA, CDR2 SQIVND (reference sequence). After removal of 7 bases from V and 4 bases from J, the junction contained 9 bases not matched to a gene. The CDR3 reads CASTPGGAVYEQYF. The CDR3 DNA sequence: TGTGCCAGTACCCCAGGGGGCGCCGTGTACGAGCAGTACTTC.

As DNA, the CDR3 is TGCAGTGCTAGGTGGGGCTATGGCTACACCTTC. Residues: CSARWGYGYTF. The J gene is TRBJ1-2, the V gene TRBV20-1, with D hard to call. The CDR3 length is 11 residues. V dropped 3 bases and J dropped 4 bases, with 6 bases sitting between them. Germline-derived CDR1 and CDR2 are DFQATT and SNEGSKA (reference sequence).

The chain employs TRBV3-1 and TRBJ2-6; 10 bases line up with TRBD2. CDR3 length: 18 amino acids. Trimming at V came to 4 bases and at J to 3 bases, leaving 9 bases not matched to a gene. The germline gives CDR1 LGHDT, CDR2 YNNKEL (reference sequence). In DNA, the CDR3 is TGTGCCAGCAGCCGCGCCGGGACTAGCGCTGGTGGGGCCAACGTCCTGACTTTC. Its protein is CASSRAGTSAGGANVLTF.

This clonotype was seen only a few times. V is TRBV29-1 and J is TRBJ2-3; 9 bases map to TRBD1. The CDR3 sequence is 21 residues long. V was clipped by 6 bases and J by 0 bases; unmatched bases: 25. Germline V gene data show CDR1 as SQVTM and CDR2 as ANQGSEA. CDR3 nucleotide sequence: TGCAGCGTAGTCGAGCCCGGGACAGGGTCCTACCTACACCCTAGCACAGATACGCAGTATTTT. Amino acids: CSVVEPGTGSYLHPSTDTQYF.

This clonotype came up many times. This rearrangement joins TRBV7-2 to TRBJ2-7, with D tentatively TRBD1 (5 bases). V was cut by 3 bases and J by 7 bases, with 16 bases left in between. Germline CDR1 is SGHTA and CDR2 is FQGNSA. This CDR3 comprises 14 residues. The CDR3 bases are TGTGCCAGCAGCTTGTCGGACATGAATGGGGAGCAGTACTTC. Translating it yields CASSLSDMNGEQYF.

This clonotype was counted many times. The chain couples TRBV29-1 to TRBJ1-6; D is unclear. The CDR3 has 10 residues. Trimming shortened V by 7 bases and J by 14 bases, and 12 bases separated the two germline ends. The germline V gene has CDR1 SQVTM and CDR2 ANQGSEA. CDR3 region: CSGPGGTLHF. CDR3 bases: TGCAGCGGACCCGGTGGCACCCTCCACTTT.

This chain uses TRBV4-2 with TRBJ2-7; TRBD2 is a possible D gene (5 bases). This CDR3 comprises 14 residues. The V and J ends lost 3 bases and 3 bases respectively, with 12 bases between them. The germline gives CDR1 LGHNA, CDR2 YNFKEQ. CDR3 amino acids: CASSQGEFLYEQYF. The CDR3 DNA is TGTGCCAGCAGCCAGGGAGAGTTCCTCTACGAGCAGTACTTC.

This clonotype was counted ten times or more. J is TRBJ2-1 and V is TRBV6-5; a possible D gene is TRBD2 (6 bases). CDR3 length: 12 amino acids. V lost 4 bases, J lost 10 bases, and 11 bases lay in between. The germline V gene has CDR1 MNHEY and CDR2 SVGAGI. CDR3: CASSSPRGEQFF. CDR3 in DNA: TGTGCCAGCAGTTCCCCCCGGGGGGAGCAGTTCTTC.

This clonotype occurred a few times. J is TRBJ2-1 and V is TRBV29-1, with a weak D call TRBD2 (5 bases). Trimming cost V 4 bases and J 1 base, with 11 bases left between them. The CDR3 has 14 residues. Germline V lookup: CDR1 SQVTM, CDR2 ANQGSEA. The CDR3 sequence: CSVVGSWSYNEQFF. The CDR3 nucleotides read TGCAGCGTTGTGGGGAGCTGGTCCTACAATGAGCAGTTCTTC.

The chain employs TRBV4-1 and TRBJ2-7, with D possibly matching TRBD2 (5 bases). In germline, CDR1 is MGHRA, CDR2 YSYEKL. V was pared by 3 bases and J by 7 bases, with 19 bases between. CDR3 length equals 15 residues. The CDR3 loop reads CASSQDLGATSEQYF. The CDR3 bases are TGCGCCAGCAGCCAGGACTTGGGAGCCACTAGTGAGCAGTACTTC.

This clonotype was counted only a few times. The genes are TRBV6-2 or TRBV6-3 and TRBJ2-6; D unresolved. The V gene's germline CDR1 is MNHEY and CDR2 SVGEGT. The CDR3 length is 21 residues. The V gene lost 5 bases and the J gene lost 1 base, with 27 bases spanning the gap. CDR3 loop: CASSTPATFVGPDSGANVLTF. CDR3 nucleotide sequence: TGTGCCAGCAGTACTCCCGCAACCTTCGTCGGGCCCGATTCTGGGGCCAACGTCCTGACTTTC.

The chain is built from TRBV7-8 and TRBJ2-2, with 8 bases matching TRBD2. CDR3 length equals 15 residues. With 3 bases clipped from V and 6 bases from J, the junction kept 6 bases outside the gene matches. The germline CDR1 and CDR2 sequences are SGHVS and FQNEAQ. The CDR3 DNA follows: TGTGCCAGCAGCTTGCGGACTAGCCTAGCCGGGGAGCTGTTTTTT. This translates into CASSLRTSLAGELFF. Full variable domain (missing parts from reference TRBV7-8 and TRBJ2-2): GAGVSQSPRYKVAKRGQDVALRCDPISGHVSLFWYQQALGQGPEFLTYFQNEAQLDKSGLPSDRFFAERPEGSVSTLKIQRTQQEDSAVYLCASSLRTSLAGELFFGEGSRLTVL.

This chain uses TRBV29-1 with TRBJ1-1; no definite D call. The CDR3 runs to 13 residues. Per germline, CDR1 SQVTM and CDR2 ANQGSEA. The V end was cut by 7 bases, the J end by 1 base, with 13 bases between. The CDR3 loop is CSASMAPNTEAFF. The DNA of the CDR3 is TGCAGCGCCTCAATGGCACCGAACACTGAAGCTTTCTTT. Filled out from reference TRBV29-1 and TRBJ1-1, the complete variable domain reads SAVISQKPSRDICQRGTSLTIQCQVDSQVTMMFWYRQQPGQSLTLIATANQGSEATYESGFVIDKFPISRPNLTFSTLTVSNMSPEDSSIYLCSASMAPNTEAFFGQGTRLTVV.

Ten or more counts support this clonotype. The rearrangement uses TRBV29-1 and TRBJ2-2; 8 bases agree with TRBD2. The CDR3 runs to 14 residues. The germline gives CDR1 SQVTM, CDR2 ANQGSEA. V lost 6 bases, J lost 6 bases, and 9 bases stayed unmatched. DNA of the CDR3: TGCAGCGTCAGCGGGAGAGGTGGCGCCGGGGAGCTGTTTTTT. This codes for CSVSGRGGAGELFF.

This clonotype was recorded a few times. The chain couples TRBV6-5 to TRBJ2-1, with unresolved D. CDR1 is MNHEY, CDR2 SVGAGI, per germline. V was pared by 2 bases and J by 7 bases, with 15 bases between. This CDR3 comprises 15 residues. DNA for the CDR3: TGTGCCAGCAGTTACCCAGGAGAAAACGCAAATGAGCAGTTCTTC. Translating gives CASSYPGENANEQFF.

The chain couples TRBV7-9 to TRBJ2-7; D is uncertain. The germline gives CDR1 SEHNR, CDR2 FQNEAQ (reference sequence). The CDR3 totals 13 residues. V gave up 4 bases and J gave up 3 bases, with 10 bases separating them. The CDR3 region is CASSYDPNYEQYF. CDR3 DNA sequence: TGTGCCAGCAGCTATGATCCAAACTACGAGCAGTACTTC.

This clonotype was counted at least ten times. J is TRBJ2-7 and V is TRBV7-9; 12 nucleotides agree with TRBD1. The trim removed 5 bases at V and 5 bases at J, leaving 7 bases unmatched. This CDR3 region has 15 residues. Germline V CDR1 and CDR2: SEHNR, FQNEAQ (reference sequence). CDR3 coding DNA: TGTGCCAGCAGCCAGGGACAGGGGGCGAAGCACGAGCAGTACTTC. Its protein product is CASSQGQGAKHEQYF.